Described below is a single T cell receptor beta chain sequence and its context. Its antigen has not been determined. Qualities for individual bases were not recorded, and no much larger clone is one base off. Its CDR3 holds 12 amino acids, cysteine through phenylalanine. Left in the record is the CDR3 DNA by itself, 36 bases read in frame from the first base. Via the germline V gene (reference sequence), CDR1 is LGHDT and CDR2 YNNKEL. V is shortened by 4 bases, J by 6 bases, and the region joining them spans 4 bases. These data come from a study of T cell responses to AZD1222 COVID-19 vaccine (dated by TCRdb to the early 2020s). In the study overall: TCR sequencing was performed for 233 trial participants, of whom around 200 were given two doses of AZD1222 and around 25 were given two doses of MenACWY control vaccine. Trial participants were enrolled into age subgroups of 18-55, 56-69 and 70-plus years, which contained 148, 28 and 57 TCR-sequenced participants, respectively. Overall study outcomes, separate from this receptor: The 56-69-year group was small, and its depth increase did not reach significance, likely because of low power. After two AZD1222 doses, spike-specific TCR breadth and depth were significantly higher than at day 0 and than in MenACWY recipients. Conclusions about previously exposed vaccinees are limited because only five or six AZD1222 recipients were SARS-CoV-2 seropositive at baseline. Nearly half of unique spike-specific TCRs reportedly recognized epitopes outside regions mutated in the B.1.351 and B.1.1.7 variants. Participants were mostly white British, with more females than males. The authors suggested clonal diversity may have been underestimated. CD4 TCRs associated with the vaccine covered the entire spike protein, and the dominant responses were in regions 160-218 and 743-854. Because no day 14 peak-response samples were available, the repertoires could be characterized only after the peak T cell response.

The CDR3 regions of human TCRbeta chains were subjected to immunosequencing. The original pipeline was this. Repertoire TCRs were checked for matches against a reference library of SARS-CoV-2-specific TCRs that had been generated using the MIRA antigen-specificity platform. Breadth meant the fraction of unique TCRs that were SARS-CoV-2-associated, whereas depth meant the fraction of total T cells that were SARS-CoV-2-associated. Using the MIRA data, each spike-specific TCR was assigned both to the spike region to which the TCR was reactive and to a CD4 or CD8 class. Log10-transformed breadth and depth values were compared by one-way ANOVA with Sidak's multiple comparisons tests. TCRdb took this table from immuneACCESS and kept in-frame rearrangements with V and J called. Such tables lack part of the clones; where checked against another copy, unresolved V genes explain under half of the gap, and the rest is unexplained. V, J and clone size are those of that table, while D and trimming were read from the DNA. Here the sample has around 130,000 clones; 90% occur a single time. The leading ten clones occupy under 4.5% of the sample.

The time point label of this sample denotes: about 28 days (+/-7) after the second vaccine dose. The sample's treatment or condition label, in plain terms: meningococcal conjugate vaccine given as trial control. Vaccinee samples were obtained from the UK trials COV001 and COV002, which included a single-blind randomized controlled phase 2/3 trial of AZD1222 (ChAdOx1 nCoV-19) in healthy adults. For TCRbeta chain sequencing, PBMC samples from trial participants were taken at day 0 and at day 28 after the second dose. The TCR originated in an adult who received the MenACWY meningococcal vaccine as a control. The chain employs TRBV3-1 (or the pseudogene TRBV3-2) and TRBJ1-6; no D gene can be assigned with confidence. The sequencing used peripheral blood, collected 28 days after the second dose of the MenACWY control vaccine. This receptor carries the CDR3 CASSRPNSPLHF. The DNA sequence follows: TGTGCCAGCAGCCGACCTAATTCACCCCTCCACTTT.